This TCR beta chain was sequenced in a study of blood T cells in healthy people across ages. Study-wide results and caveats: It was not known whether donors were CMV positive (a possible confounder of expanded clonotype changes).

Primed by a sample-barcoded 5' primer and a J-beta primer mix, a second PCR proceeded for 7 to 11 cycles. Every sample gave at least 2.5 million paired-end reads containing CDR3. A single record per CDR3 protein comes from TCRdb applying MiXCR to the 5' RACE reads. Among approximately 810,000 distinct CDR3 sequences listed, 29% were seen once. Per the germline V gene, CDR1 is MNHEY and CDR2 is SVGAGI. This CDR3 has 16 residues. There are a few counts of this clonotype. Its antigen remains unidentified. An end of the junction does not agree with germline; a read error may underlie this. Input material: blood. The TCR was taken from a woman over 75 in good health. This chain joins TRBV6-5 and TRBJ1-2, with no clear D. The CDR3, as DNA: TGTGCCAGCAGTTACTCGGCGGGTCTTACTAACTATGACTACACCTTC. Amino acid sequence: CASSYSAGLTNYDYTF.